The 4 T cell receptor beta chains below come from one sample, sequenced in a study of graft-versus-host responses after intestinal transplantation. Using immunoSEQ multiplex PCR, the repertoire was profiled, and TCRdb retains in-frame clones only, with some absent. Among 80,000 to 100,000 clones listed, 90% to 95% were seen once. These receptors' antigens are unknown. The material sequenced was unstimulated CD4+ T cells sorted from spleen or lymph node cells, taken before intestinal transplant. The source of these receptors is a human donor who received an intestinal transplant.

V usage is TRBV2 and J usage is TRBJ2-1, with 10 bases identical to TRBD2. Germline V CDR1 and CDR2: SNHLY, FYNNEI. V dropped 5 bases and J dropped 6; count of bases not matched to a gene: 7. The CDR3 spans 15 residues. As DNA, the CDR3 is TGTGCCAGCAGTAAACTAGCGGGAAACAGCAATGAGCAGTTCTTC. Amino acid sequence: CASSKLAGNSNEQFF.

The rearrangement links TRBV11-3 to TRBJ2-3; D might be TRBD2 (5 bases). The germline gives CDR1 SGHNT, CDR2 YENEEA. V was cut by 2 bases and J by 3 bases, with 12 bases left in between. CDR3 length equals 15 residues. Here the CDR3 reads CASSLFQRRTDTQYF. In DNA form, the CDR3 reads TGTGCCAGCAGCTTATTCCAGCGGAGGACAGATACGCAGTATTTT.

The J gene is TRBJ1-2, the V gene TRBV6-5, with 9 bases fitting TRBD1. The trim removed 6 bases at V and 4 bases at J, leaving 6 bases unmatched. This CDR3 region has 14 residues. Germline CDR1 reads MNHEY; CDR2 reads SVGAGI. The CDR3 is CASRRTGDPYGYTF. CDR3 DNA sequence: TGTGCCAGCAGACGGACAGGGGACCCCTATGGCTACACCTTC.

The chain uses TRBV7-9 and TRBJ1-1; 9 bases match TRBD1. This CDR3 has 15 amino acids. CDR1 is SEHNR and CDR2 is FQNEAQ in the germline V gene (reference sequence). With 3 bases clipped from V and 5 bases from J, the junction kept 7 bases outside the gene matches. The DNA of the CDR3 is TGTGCCAGCAGCTTCTTGGGACAGGGAGGGACTGAAGCTTTCTTT. Translating it yields CASSFLGQGGTEAFF.